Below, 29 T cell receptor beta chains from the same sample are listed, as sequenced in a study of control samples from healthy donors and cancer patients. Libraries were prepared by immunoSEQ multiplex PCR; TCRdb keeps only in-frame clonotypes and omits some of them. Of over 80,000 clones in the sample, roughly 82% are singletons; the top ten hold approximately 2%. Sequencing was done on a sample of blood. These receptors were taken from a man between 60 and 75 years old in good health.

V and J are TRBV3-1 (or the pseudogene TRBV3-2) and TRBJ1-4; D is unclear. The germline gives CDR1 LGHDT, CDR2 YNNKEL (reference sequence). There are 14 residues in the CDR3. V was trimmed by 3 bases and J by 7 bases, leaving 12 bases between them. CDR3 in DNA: TGTGCCAGCAGCCATGGTGCGGCGGGTGAAAAACTGTTTTTT. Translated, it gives CASSHGAAGEKLFF.

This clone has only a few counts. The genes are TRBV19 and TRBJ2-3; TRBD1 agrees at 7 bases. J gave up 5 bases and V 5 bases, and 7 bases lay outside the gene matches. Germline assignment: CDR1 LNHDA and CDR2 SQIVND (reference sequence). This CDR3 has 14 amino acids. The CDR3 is CASSLGQHGDTQYF. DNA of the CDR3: TGTGCCAGTAGTCTGGGACAGCATGGAGATACGCAGTATTTT. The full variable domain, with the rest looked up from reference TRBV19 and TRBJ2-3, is DGGITQSPKYLFRKEGQNVTLSCEQNLNHDAMYWYRQDPGQGLRLIYYSQIVNDFQKGDIAEGYSVSREKKESFPLTVTSAQKNPTAFYLCASSLGQHGDTQYFGPGTRLTVL.

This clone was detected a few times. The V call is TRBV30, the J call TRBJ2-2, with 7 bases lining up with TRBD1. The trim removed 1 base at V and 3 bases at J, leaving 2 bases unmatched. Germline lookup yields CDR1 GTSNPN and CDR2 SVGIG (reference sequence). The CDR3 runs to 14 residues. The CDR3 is CAWSEGADTGELFF. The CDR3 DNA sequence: TGTGCCTGGAGTGAGGGGGCTGACACCGGGGAGCTGTTTTTT. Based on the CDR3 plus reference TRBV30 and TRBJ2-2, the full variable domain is SQTIHQWPATLVQPVGSPLSLECTVEGTSNPNLYWYRQAAGRGLQLLFYSVGIGQISSEVPQNLSASRPQDRQFILSSKKLLLSDSGFYLCAWSEGADTGELFFGEGSRLTVL.

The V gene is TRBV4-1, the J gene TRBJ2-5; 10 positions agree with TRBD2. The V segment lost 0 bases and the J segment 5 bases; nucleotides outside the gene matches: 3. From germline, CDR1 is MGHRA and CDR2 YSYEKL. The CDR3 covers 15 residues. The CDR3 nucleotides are TGCGCCAGCAGCCAAGAAGCGGGGGGGCGGGAGACCCAGTACTTC. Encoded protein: CASSQEAGGRETQYF.

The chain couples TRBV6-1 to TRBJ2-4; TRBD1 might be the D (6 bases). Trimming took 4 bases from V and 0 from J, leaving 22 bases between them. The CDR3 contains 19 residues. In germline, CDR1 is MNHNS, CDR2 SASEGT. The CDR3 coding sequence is TGTGCCAGCAGTGTTCCGGGACACTCTCCTTTAGTAGCCAAAAACATTCAGTACTTC. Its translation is CASSVPGHSPLVAKNIQYF.

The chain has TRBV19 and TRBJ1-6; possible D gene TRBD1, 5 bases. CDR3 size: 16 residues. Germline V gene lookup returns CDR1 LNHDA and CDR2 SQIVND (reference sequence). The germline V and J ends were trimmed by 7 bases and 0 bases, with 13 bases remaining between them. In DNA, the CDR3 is TGTGCCAGTAAGGGGACCCAGAGCTCCTATAATTCACCCCTCCACTTT. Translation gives CASKGTQSSYNSPLHF. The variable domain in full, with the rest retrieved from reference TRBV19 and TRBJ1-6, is DGGITQSPKYLFRKEGQNVTLSCEQNLNHDAMYWYRQDPGQGLRLIYYSQIVNDFQKGDIAEGYSVSREKKESFPLTVTSAQKNPTAFYLCASKGTQSSYNSPLHFGNGTRLTVT.

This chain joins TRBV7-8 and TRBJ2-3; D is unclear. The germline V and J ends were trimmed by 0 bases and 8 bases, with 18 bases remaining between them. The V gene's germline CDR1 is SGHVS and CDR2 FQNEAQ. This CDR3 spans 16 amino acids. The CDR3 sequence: CASSLASGYAIVTQYF. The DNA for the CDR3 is TGTGCCAGCAGCTTAGCGTCAGGTTATGCCATTGTTACGCAGTATTTT.

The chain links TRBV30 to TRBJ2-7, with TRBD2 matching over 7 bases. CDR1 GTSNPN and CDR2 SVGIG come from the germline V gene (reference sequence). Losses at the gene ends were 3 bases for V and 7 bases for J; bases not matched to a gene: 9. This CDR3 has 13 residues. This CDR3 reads CAWSGAGGGEQYF. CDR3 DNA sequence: TGTGCCTGGAGCGGTGCCGGCGGGGGAGAGCAGTACTTC.

CDR3 DNA sequence: TGCGCCAGCAGCTCCCGGGAAGGGGGATACGAGCAGTACTTC. As protein: CASSSREGGYEQYF. The rearrangement links TRBV5-1 to TRBJ2-7, with a weak D call TRBD1 (6 bases). CDR3 length equals 14 residues. CDR1 and CDR2 from the germline V gene are SGHRS and YFSETQ. V lost 3 bases to trimming and J lost 4 bases, with 14 bases between them.

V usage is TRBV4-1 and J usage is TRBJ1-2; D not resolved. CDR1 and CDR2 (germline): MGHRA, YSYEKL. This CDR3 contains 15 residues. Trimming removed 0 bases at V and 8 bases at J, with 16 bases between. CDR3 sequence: CASSQDEIRAGGYTF. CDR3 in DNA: TGCGCCAGCAGCCAAGATGAGATAAGGGCTGGAGGCTACACCTTC.

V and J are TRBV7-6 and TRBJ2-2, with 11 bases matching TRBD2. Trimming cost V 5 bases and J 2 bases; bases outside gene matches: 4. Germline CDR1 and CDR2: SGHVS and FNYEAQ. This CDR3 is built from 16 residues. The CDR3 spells CASSDGLAGNTGELFF. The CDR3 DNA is TGTGCCAGCAGCGACGGACTAGCGGGTAACACCGGGGAGCTGTTTTTT.

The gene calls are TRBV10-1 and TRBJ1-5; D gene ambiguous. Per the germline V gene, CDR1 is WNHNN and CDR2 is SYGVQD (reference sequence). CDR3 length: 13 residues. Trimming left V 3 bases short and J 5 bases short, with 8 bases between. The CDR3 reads CASSENTDQPQHF. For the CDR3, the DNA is TGCGCCAGCAGTGAAAACACTGATCAGCCCCAGCATTTT.

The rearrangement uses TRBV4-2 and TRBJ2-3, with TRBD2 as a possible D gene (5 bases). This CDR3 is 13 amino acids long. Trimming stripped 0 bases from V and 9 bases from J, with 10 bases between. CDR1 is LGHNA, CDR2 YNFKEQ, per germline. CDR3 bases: TGTGCCAGCAGCCAAGATGCCGGGGTGACGCAGTATTTT. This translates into CASSQDAGVTQYF.

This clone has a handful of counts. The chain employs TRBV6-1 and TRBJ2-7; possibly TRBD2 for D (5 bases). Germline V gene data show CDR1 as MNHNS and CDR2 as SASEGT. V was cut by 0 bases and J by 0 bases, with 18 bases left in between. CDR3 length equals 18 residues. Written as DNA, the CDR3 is TGTGCCAGCAGTGAAGCTCAGACGCGGGCAATAAGCTCCTACGAGCAGTACTTC. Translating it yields CASSEAQTRAISSYEQYF.

In DNA form, the CDR3 reads TGTGCCAGCAGCTTTGTGACAGGGGGCGACTTCCCCTATGGCTACACCTTC. It specifies CASSFVTGGDFPYGYTF. V is TRBV7-8 and J is TRBJ1-2; TRBD1 matches at 10 bases. The CDR3 extends over 17 amino acids. Germline loops: CDR1 SGHVS, CDR2 FQNEAQ. With 3 bases clipped from V and 4 bases from J, the junction kept 11 bases outside the gene matches. The whole variable domain, filled in from reference TRBV7-8 and TRBJ1-2, reads GAGVSQSPRYKVAKRGQDVALRCDPISGHVSLFWYQQALGQGPEFLTYFQNEAQLDKSGLPSDRFFAERPEGSVSTLKIQRTQQEDSAVYLCASSFVTGGDFPYGYTFGSGTRLTVV.

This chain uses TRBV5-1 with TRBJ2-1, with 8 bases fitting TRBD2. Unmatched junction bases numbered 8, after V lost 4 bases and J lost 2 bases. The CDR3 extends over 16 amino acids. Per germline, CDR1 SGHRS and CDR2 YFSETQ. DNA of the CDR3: TGCGCCAGCAGCCAGAAGCGGGGGCCGACCTACAATGAGCAGTTCTTC. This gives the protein CASSQKRGPTYNEQFF.

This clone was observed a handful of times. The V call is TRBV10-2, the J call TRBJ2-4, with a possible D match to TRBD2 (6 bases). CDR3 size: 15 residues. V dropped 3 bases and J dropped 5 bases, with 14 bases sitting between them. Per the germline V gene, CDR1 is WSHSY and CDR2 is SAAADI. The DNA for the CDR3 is TGCGCCAGCAGTGAATCGGGTCGGAGGGAAAACATTCAGTACTTC. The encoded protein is CASSESGRRENIQYF.

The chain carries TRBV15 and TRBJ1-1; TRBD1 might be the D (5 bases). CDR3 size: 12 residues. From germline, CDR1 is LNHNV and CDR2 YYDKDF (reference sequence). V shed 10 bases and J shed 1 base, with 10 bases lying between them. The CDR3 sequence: CASGHQNTEAFF. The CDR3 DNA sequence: TGTGCCAGCGGACATCAGAACACTGAAGCTTTCTTT.

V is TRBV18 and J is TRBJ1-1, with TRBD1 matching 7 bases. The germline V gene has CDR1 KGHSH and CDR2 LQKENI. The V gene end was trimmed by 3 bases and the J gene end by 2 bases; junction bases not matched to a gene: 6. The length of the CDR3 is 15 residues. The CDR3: CASSPRDRRNTEAFF. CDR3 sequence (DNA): TGTGCCAGCTCACCCCGGGACAGAAGAAACACTGAAGCTTTCTTT. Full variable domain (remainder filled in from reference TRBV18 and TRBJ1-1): NAGVMQNPRHLVRRRGQEARLRCSPMKGHSHVYWYRQLPEEGLKFMVYLQKENIIDESGMPKERFSAEFPKEGPSILRIQQVVRGDSAAYFCASSPRDRRNTEAFFGQGTRLTVV.

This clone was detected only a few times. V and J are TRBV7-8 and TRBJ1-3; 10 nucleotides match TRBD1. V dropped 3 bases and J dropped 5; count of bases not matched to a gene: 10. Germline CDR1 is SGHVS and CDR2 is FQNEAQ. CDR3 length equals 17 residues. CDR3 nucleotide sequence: TGTGCCAGCAGCTTCGCTTGGACAGGGGGAAGGAGAAACACCATATATTTT. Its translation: CASSFAWTGGRRNTIYF. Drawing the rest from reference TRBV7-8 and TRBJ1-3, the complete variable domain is GAGVSQSPRYKVAKRGQDVALRCDPISGHVSLFWYQQALGQGPEFLTYFQNEAQLDKSGLPSDRFFAERPEGSVSTLKIQRTQQEDSAVYLCASSFAWTGGRRNTIYFGEGSWLTVV.

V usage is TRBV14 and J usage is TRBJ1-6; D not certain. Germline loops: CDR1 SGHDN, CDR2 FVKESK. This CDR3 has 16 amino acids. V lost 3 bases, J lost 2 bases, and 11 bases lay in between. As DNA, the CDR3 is TGTGCCAGCAGCCAGGGCACATCGACCTATAATTCACCCCTCCACTTT. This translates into CASSQGTSTYNSPLHF.

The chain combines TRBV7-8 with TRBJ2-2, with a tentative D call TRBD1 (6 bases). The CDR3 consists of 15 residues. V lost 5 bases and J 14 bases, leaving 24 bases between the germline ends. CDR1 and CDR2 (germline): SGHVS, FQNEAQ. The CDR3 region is CASSIDRIPGQNLFF. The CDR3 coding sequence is TGTGCCAGCAGCATAGACCGGATACCGGGACAAAACCTGTTTTTT.

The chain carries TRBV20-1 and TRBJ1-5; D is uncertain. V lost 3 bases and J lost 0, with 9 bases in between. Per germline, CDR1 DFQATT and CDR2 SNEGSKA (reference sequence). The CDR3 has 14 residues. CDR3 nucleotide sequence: TGCAGTGCTAGTTCCCGGTTTAGCAATCAGCCCCAGCATTTT. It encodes CSASSRFSNQPQHF.

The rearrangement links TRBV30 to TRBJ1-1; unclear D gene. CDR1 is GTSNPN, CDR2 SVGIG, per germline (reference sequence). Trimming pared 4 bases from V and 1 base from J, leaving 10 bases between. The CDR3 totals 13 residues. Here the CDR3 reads CAWKVRGNTEAFF. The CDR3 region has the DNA TGTGCCTGGAAGGTGCGCGGGAACACTGAAGCTTTCTTT. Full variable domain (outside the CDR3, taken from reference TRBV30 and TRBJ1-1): SQTIHQWPATLVQPVGSPLSLECTVEGTSNPNLYWYRQAAGRGLQLLFYSVGIGQISSEVPQNLSASRPQDRQFILSSKKLLLSDSGFYLCAWKVRGNTEAFFGQGTRLTVV.

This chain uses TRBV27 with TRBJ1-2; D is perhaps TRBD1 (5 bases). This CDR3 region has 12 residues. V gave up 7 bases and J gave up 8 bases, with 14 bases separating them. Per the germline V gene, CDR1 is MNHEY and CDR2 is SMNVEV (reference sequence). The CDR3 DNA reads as TGTGCCAGCACGGGCAGGGCGGGGGGCTACACCTTC. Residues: CASTGRAGGYTF.

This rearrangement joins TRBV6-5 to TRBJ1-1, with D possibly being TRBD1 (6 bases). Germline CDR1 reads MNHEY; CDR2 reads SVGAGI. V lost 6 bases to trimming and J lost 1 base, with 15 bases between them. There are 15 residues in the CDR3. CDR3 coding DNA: TGTGCCAGCAGGGGCTGGGGCAGGGGGAACACTGAAGCTTTCTTT. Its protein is CASRGWGRGNTEAFF.

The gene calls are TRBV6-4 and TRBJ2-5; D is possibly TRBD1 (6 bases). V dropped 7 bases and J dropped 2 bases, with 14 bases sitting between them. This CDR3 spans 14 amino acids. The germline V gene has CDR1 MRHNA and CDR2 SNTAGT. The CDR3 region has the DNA TGTGCCAGCAAGCCGAGAGGGGGACAAGAGACCCAGTACTTC. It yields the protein CASKPRGGQETQYF.

The CDR3 DNA sequence: TGCGCCAGCAGCCGCGACGGGGGGCAGATCTATGGCTACACCTTC. The encoded protein is CASSRDGGQIYGYTF. The rearrangement uses TRBV4-1 and TRBJ1-2, with D perhaps matching TRBD1 (6 bases). The germline CDR1 and CDR2 sequences are MGHRA and YSYEKL. This CDR3 region has 15 residues. V was cut by 4 bases and J by 4 bases, with 16 bases left in between.

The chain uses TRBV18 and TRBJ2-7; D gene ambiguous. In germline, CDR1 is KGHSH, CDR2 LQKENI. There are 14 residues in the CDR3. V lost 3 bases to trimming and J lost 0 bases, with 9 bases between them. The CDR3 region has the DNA TGTGCCAGCTCACCGGTGACCCTCTCCTACGAGCAGTACTTC. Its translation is CASSPVTLSYEQYF.